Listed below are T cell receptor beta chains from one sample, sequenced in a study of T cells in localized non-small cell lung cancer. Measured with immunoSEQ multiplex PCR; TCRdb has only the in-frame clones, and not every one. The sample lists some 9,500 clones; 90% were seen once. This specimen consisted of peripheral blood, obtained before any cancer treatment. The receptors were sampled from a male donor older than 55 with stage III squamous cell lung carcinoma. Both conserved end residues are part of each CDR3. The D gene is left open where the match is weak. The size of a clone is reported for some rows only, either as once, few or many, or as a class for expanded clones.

CASSYPRAGGETQYF TGTGCCAGCAGCTACCCCCGGGCCGGAGGAGAGACCCAGTACTTC TRBV7-9 . . TRBJ2-5
CASRDGTGGYQPQHF TGTGCCAGCAGGGATGGGACAGGGGGCTATCAGCCCCAGCATTTT TRBV2 large TRBD1 TRBJ1-5
CAWSQNSGYNSPLHF TGTGCCTGGAGTCAAAATTCGGGTTATAATTCACCCCTCCACTTT TRBV30 once . TRBJ1-6
CASSALVGGNTIYF TGTGCCAGCAGCGCCCTGGTGGGTGGAAACACCATATATTTT TRBV9 . . TRBJ1-3
CASSILRGTGKMNTEAFF TGTGCCAGCAGTATCCTCAGGGGGACAGGGAAAATGAACACTGAAGCTTTCTTT TRBV28 . TRBD1 TRBJ1-1
CASSGSDISYNEQFF TGTGCCAGCAGCGGATCGGACATTTCCTACAATGAGCAGTTCTTC TRBV7-6 . . TRBJ2-1
CASQGGEIHEQYF TGTGCCAGCCAGGGTGGGGAAATCCACGAGCAGTACTTC TRBV27 . . TRBJ2-7
CASSLDRGREKLFF TGTGCCAGCAGTTTGGACAGGGGGCGCGAAAAACTGTTTTTT TRBV28 . TRBD1 TRBJ1-4
CASSLVGGRENTIYF TGTGCCAGCAGCTTAGTCGGGGGAAGGGAAAACACCATATATTTT TRBV7-2 . . TRBJ1-3
CASSDRYEQYF TGTGCCAGCAGCGACAGGTACGAGCAGTACTTC TRBV11-1 . . TRBJ2-7
CASCWDRGWAGELFF TGTGCCAGCTGTTGGGACAGGGGGTGGGCCGGGGAGCTGTTTTTT TRBV7-2 . TRBD1 TRBJ2-2
CASSRGGQETQYF TGTGCCAGCAGCCGGGGGGGCCAGGAGACCCAGTACTTC TRBV4-2 . . TRBJ2-5
CASSQAGQGRTEAFF TGCGCCAGCAGCCAAGCCGGACAGGGGAGGACTGAAGCTTTCTTT TRBV4-1 . TRBD1 TRBJ1-1
CASTPSEQNTEAFF TGTGCCAGCACCCCTTCCGAGCAAAACACTGAAGCTTTCTTT TRBV16 . . TRBJ1-1
CASSLTGTGAQNTEAFF TGTGCCAGCAGCTTAACCGGGACAGGGGCGCAGAACACTGAAGCTTTCTTT TRBV7-3 . TRBD1 TRBJ1-1
CASSPENSYEQYF TGTGCCAGCAGCCCCGAAAACTCCTACGAGCAGTACTTC TRBV7-9 few . TRBJ2-7
CASSPQGGRLDTQYF TGTGCCAGCAGTCCGCAAGGGGGGCGCCTAGATACGCAGTATTTT TRBV6-4 . . TRBJ2-3
CASSQDRMEGQETQYF TGCGCCAGCAGCCAAGACCGGATGGAGGGGCAAGAGACCCAGTACTTC TRBV4-1 . . TRBJ2-5
CASSSYSGSHEQYF TGTGCCAGTAGTTCCTACTCCGGTAGCCACGAGCAGTACTTC TRBV19 . . TRBJ2-7
CASSGRDKEQETQYF TGTGCCAGCAGTGGCCGGGACAAAGAACAAGAGACCCAGTACTTC TRBV6-5 . . TRBJ2-5
CASSCPRDSPWGDNEQFF TGTGCCAGCAGCTGCCCCCGGGACAGCCCCTGGGGAGACAATGAGCAGTTCTTC TRBV5-7 . TRBD1 TRBJ2-1
CASSRGAGNQPQHF TGTGCCAGCAGCCGGGGCGCGGGTAATCAGCCCCAGCATTTT TRBV6-6 . . TRBJ1-5
CSAGRENTEAFF TGCAGCGCTGGACGGGAGAACACTGAAGCTTTCTTT TRBV29-1 . . TRBJ1-1
CASSQTRETQYF TGTGCCAGCAGCCAAACTCGAGAGACCCAGTACTTC TRBV14 once . TRBJ2-5
CASSLGGSNTGELFF TGCGCCAGCAGCTTGGGAGGGAGTAACACCGGGGAGCTGTTTTTT TRBV5-1 . . TRBJ2-2
CASSLVDQGAPLLTDTQYF TGTGCCAGCAGCTTAGTAGATCAGGGGGCCCCCCTCCTCACAGATACGCAGTATTTT TRBV7-2 . TRBD1 TRBJ2-3
CASSIDIQGTGANVLTF TGTGCCAGTAGTATAGATATCCAGGGGACAGGGGCCAACGTCCTGACTTTC TRBV19 . . TRBJ2-6
CASTSTFPGEAFF TGTGCCAGCACAAGCACATTCCCAGGGGAAGCTTTCTTT TRBV6-5 few . TRBJ1-1
CARSLEGLAGGCTDTQYF TGTGCCAGAAGCTTGGAGGGACTAGCGGGGGGTTGCACAGATACGCAGTATTTT TRBV5-3 . TRBD2 TRBJ2-3
CASTLRGPGANVLTF TGTGCCAGCACTCTCAGGGGCCCTGGGGCCAACGTCCTGACTTTC TRBV28 . . TRBJ2-6
CASSLSGTQPEKLFF TGTGCCAGCAGTCTCTCCGGGACCCAACCTGAAAAACTGTTTTTT TRBV28 . . TRBJ1-4
CASSLPGNTEAFF TGTGCCAGCAGCTTACCAGGGAACACTGAAGCTTTCTTT TRBV11-2 . . TRBJ1-1
CASSQESGLAGSYEQYF TGTGCCAGCAGCCAAGAATCCGGACTAGCGGGTTCCTACGAGCAGTACTTC TRBV4-2 . TRBD2 TRBJ2-7
CASSDGGNQPQHF TGCGCCAGCAGTGACGGGGGGAATCAGCCCCAGCATTTT TRBV10-2 . . TRBJ1-5
CASSMTGNHEQYF TGTGCCAGCAGTATGACAGGGAACCACGAGCAGTACTTC TRBV25-1 . TRBD1 TRBJ2-7
CASSSPMRNTEAFF TGTGCCAGCAGTTCCCCGATGAGGAACACTGAAGCTTTCTTT TRBV27 . . TRBJ1-1
CASGRGPYNEQFF TGTGCCAGCGGAAGAGGCCCCTACAATGAGCAGTTCTTC TRBV6-5 once . TRBJ2-1
CASSLAQGGNYGYTF TGTGCCAGCAGCTTAGCGCAAGGGGGGAACTATGGCTACACCTTC TRBV7-8 . . TRBJ1-2
CASSVGRVSYEQYF TGTGCCAGCAGCGTAGGCCGGGTTTCCTACGAGCAGTACTTC TRBV9 . . TRBJ2-7
CASSKGDRLYEQYF TGTGCCAGCAGCAAAGGGGACAGGTTGTACGAGCAGTACTTC TRBV21-1 . . TRBJ2-7
CAITGTTGNTIYF TGTGCCATCACCGGGACTACTGGAAACACCATATATTTT TRBV10-3 . . TRBJ1-3
CASTPGGGEQFF TGTGCCAGCACCCCCGGAGGTGGTGAGCAGTTCTTC TRBV7-6 . . TRBJ2-1
CASKFERIPYGYTF TGTGCCAGCAAATTCGAGCGGATACCCTATGGCTACACCTTC TRBV6-5 . . TRBJ1-2
CASSSSGLAGDTQYF TGTGCCAGCAGCTCCTCGGGACTGGCCGGGGATACGCAGTATTTT TRBV6-6 . . TRBJ2-3
CASSRDNAYEQYF TGCGCCAGCAGCCGGGACAACGCCTACGAGCAGTACTTC TRBV5-1 . . TRBJ2-7
CASSLGVTEAFF TGTGCCAGCAGCTTGGGGGTTACTGAAGCTTTCTTT TRBV5-3 . . TRBJ1-1
CASSSAGVPSGANVLTF TGTGCCAGCAGCTCCGCGGGGGTCCCCTCTGGGGCCAACGTCCTGACTTTC TRBV7-9 . TRBD2 TRBJ2-6
CASSNGQGRSYEQYF TGCGCCAGCAGCAACGGACAGGGGAGATCCTACGAGCAGTACTTC TRBV5-1 medium-sized TRBD1 TRBJ2-7
CSVDRGRNTEAFF TGCAGCGTTGACAGGGGAAGGAACACTGAAGCTTTCTTT TRBV29-1 few . TRBJ1-1
CAIRSGTIFTDTQYF TGTGCCATCAGATCCGGGACCATTTTCACAGATACGCAGTATTTT TRBV10-3 . . TRBJ2-3
CASSQVATKTQYF TGTGCCAGCAGCCAAGTGGCGACTAAGACGCAGTATTTT TRBV16 few . TRBJ2-3
CASSLEGQGADTQYF TGTGCCAGCAGCTTGGAGGGACAGGGGGCAGATACGCAGTATTTT TRBV5-4 once TRBD1 TRBJ2-3
CASSDRQGMTEAFF TGTGCCAGCAGTGACCGACAGGGTATGACTGAAGCTTTCTTT TRBV6-1 . TRBD1 TRBJ1-1
CAWYQGDGYTF TGTGCCTGGTACCAGGGGGATGGCTACACCTTC TRBV30 . TRBD1 TRBJ1-2
CASIAGGYYEQYF TGTGCCAGCATAGCGGGGGGGTACTACGAGCAGTACTTC TRBV28 . TRBD2 TRBJ2-7
CASSLEGTIETQYF TGTGCCAGCAGCTTAGAGGGGACGATAGAGACCCAGTACTTC TRBV7-9 . . TRBJ2-5
CASSQERGVGNTIYF TGTGCCAGCAGCCAAGAACGGGGGGTCGGAAACACCATATATTTT TRBV4-2 . . TRBJ1-3
CASSLLGGGGYEQYF TGTGCCAGCAGTTTGCTGGGGGGGGGTGGCTACGAGCAGTACTTC TRBV28 . TRBD2 TRBJ2-7
CASSFGLAGGLDTDTQYF TGTGCCAGTAGTTTCGGACTAGCGGGGGGCCTCGACACAGATACGCAGTATTTT TRBV19 . TRBD2 TRBJ2-3